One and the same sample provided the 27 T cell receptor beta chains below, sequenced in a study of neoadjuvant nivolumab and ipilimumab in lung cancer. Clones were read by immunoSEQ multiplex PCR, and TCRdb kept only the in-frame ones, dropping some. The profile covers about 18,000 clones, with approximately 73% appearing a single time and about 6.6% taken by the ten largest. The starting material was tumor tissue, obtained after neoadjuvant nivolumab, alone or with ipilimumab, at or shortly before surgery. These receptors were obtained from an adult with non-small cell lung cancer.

The CDR3 nucleotides read TGTGCCAGCAGCTTAGGGAGTCACCCCGCCTACGAGCAGTACTTC. It yields the protein CASSLGSHPAYEQYF. The V gene is TRBV7-9, the J gene TRBJ2-7; no reliable D call. CDR1 SEHNR and CDR2 FQNEAQ come from the germline V gene (reference sequence). This CDR3 contains 15 residues. The V gene lost 1 base and the J gene lost 2 bases, with 12 bases spanning the gap. The full variable domain, its missing parts supplied by reference TRBV7-9 and TRBJ2-7, is DTGVSQNPRHKITKRGQNVTFRCDPISEHNRLYWYRQTLGQGPEFLTYFQNEAQLEKSRLLSDRFSAERPKGSFSTLEIQRTEQGDSAMYLCASSLGSHPAYEQYFGPGTRLTVT.

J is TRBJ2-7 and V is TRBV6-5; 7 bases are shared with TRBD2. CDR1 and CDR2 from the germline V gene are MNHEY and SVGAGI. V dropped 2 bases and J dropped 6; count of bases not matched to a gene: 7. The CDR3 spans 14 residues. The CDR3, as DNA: TGTGCCAGCAGTTACCGGCAGGGAGGGCGCGAGCAGTACTTC. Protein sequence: CASSYRQGGREQYF.

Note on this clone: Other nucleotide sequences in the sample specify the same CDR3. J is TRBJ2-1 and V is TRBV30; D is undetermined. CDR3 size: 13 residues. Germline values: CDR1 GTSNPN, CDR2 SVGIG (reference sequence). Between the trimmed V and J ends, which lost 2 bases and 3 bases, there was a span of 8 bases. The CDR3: CAWSSGLYNEQFF. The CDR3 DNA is TGTGCCTGGAGTTCGGGCCTCTACAATGAGCAGTTCTTC.

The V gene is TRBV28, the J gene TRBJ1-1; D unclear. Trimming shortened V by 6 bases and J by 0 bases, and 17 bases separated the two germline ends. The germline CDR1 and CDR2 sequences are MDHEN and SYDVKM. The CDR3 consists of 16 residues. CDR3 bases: TGTGCCAGCAGCTCCCGTCTTTATCAGATGAACACTGAAGCTTTCTTT. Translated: CASSSRLYQMNTEAFF.

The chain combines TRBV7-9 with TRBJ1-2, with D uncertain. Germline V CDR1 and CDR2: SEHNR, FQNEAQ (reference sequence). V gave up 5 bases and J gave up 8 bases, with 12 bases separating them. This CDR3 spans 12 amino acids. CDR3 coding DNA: TGTGCCAGCAGCACCGGACTTAGCGGCTACACCTTC. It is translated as CASSTGLSGYTF.

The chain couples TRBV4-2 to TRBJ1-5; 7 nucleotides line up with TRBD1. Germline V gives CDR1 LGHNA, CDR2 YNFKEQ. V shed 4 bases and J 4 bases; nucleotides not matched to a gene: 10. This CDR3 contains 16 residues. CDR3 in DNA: TGTGCCAGCAGCCCACACACAGGGGAAGGTAATCAGCCCCAGCATTTT. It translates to CASSPHTGEGNQPQHF.

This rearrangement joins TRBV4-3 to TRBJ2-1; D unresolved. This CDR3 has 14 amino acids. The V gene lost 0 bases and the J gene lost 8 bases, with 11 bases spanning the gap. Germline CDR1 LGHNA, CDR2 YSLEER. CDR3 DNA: TGCGCCAGCAGCCAAGATATCTTCTCGTATGAGCAGTTCTTC. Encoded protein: CASSQDIFSYEQFF.

CDR3 nucleotides: TGTGCCAGCCAAGTTGGGACCCTGGGGACAGGGGTTAACACTGAAGCTTTCTTT. This encodes CASQVGTLGTGVNTEAFF. The chain uses TRBV2 and TRBJ1-1; 10 bases are a match to TRBD1. Germline V CDR1 and CDR2: SNHLY, FYNNEI. Trimming removed 8 bases from V and 2 bases from J; junction bases left unmatched: 17. The CDR3 length is 18 residues.

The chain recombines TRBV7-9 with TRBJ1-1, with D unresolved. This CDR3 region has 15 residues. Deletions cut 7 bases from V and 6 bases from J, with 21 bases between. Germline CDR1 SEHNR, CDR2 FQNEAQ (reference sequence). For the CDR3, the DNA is TGTGCCAGCACCCCTCGTGTTCGGAAACAATCTGAAGCTTTCTTT. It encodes CASTPRVRKQSEAFF.

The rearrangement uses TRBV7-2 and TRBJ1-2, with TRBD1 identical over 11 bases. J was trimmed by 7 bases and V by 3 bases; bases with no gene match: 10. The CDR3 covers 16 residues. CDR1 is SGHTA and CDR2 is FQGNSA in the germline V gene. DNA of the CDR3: TGTGCCAGCAGCTTCGGCCTTACAGGACAGGGGGCTGGCTACACCTTC. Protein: CASSFGLTGQGAGYTF.

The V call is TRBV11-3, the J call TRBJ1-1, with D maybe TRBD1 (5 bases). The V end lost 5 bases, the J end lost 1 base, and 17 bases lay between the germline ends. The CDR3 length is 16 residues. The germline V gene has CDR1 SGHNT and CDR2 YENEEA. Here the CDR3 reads CASSADTIPSNTEAFF. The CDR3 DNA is TGTGCCAGCAGCGCGGACACTATTCCCTCGAACACTGAAGCTTTCTTT.

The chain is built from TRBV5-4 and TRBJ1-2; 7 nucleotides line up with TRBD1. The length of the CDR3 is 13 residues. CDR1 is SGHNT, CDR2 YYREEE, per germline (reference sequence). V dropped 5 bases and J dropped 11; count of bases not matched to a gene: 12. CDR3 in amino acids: CASSFDRAGGYTF. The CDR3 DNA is TGTGCCAGCAGTTTCGACAGGGCTGGGGGGTACACCTTC.

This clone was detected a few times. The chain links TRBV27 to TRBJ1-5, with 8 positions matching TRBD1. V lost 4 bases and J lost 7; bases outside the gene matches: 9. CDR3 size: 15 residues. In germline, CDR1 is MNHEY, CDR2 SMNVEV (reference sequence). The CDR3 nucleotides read TGTGCCAGCAGTTCCCGGACAGGGATCGGGCAGCCCCAGCATTTT. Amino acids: CASSSRTGIGQPQHF.

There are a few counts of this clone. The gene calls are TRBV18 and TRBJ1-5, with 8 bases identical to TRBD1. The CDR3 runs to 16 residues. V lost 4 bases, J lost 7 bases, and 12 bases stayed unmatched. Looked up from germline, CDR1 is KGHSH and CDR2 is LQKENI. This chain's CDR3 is CASSLVSGAGGQPQHF. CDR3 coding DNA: TGTGCCAGCTCACTAGTTTCGGGGGCAGGGGGCCAGCCCCAGCATTTT.

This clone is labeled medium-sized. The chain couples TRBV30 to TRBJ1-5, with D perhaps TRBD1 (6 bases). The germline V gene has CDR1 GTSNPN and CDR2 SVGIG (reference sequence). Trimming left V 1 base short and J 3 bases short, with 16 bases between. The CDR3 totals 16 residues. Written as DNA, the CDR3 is TGTGCCTGGAGTGGCGTTGGGTCAGGGGTCAATCAGCCCCAGCATTTT. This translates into CAWSGVGSGVNQPQHF.

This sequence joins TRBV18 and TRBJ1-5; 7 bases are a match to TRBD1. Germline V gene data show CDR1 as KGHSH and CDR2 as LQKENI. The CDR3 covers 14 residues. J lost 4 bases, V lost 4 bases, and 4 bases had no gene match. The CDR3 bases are TGTGCCAGCTCACTTGGACAGGAAAATCAGCCCCAGCATTTT. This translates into CASSLGQENQPQHF.

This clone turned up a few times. DNA of the CDR3: TGTGCCAGCAGTGAAACATGGACTAGCGGGAGCCGGAAGACCCAGTACTTC. This sequence encodes CASSETWTSGSRKTQYF. The chain links TRBV6-1 to TRBJ2-5; 13 nucleotides match TRBD2. CDR3 size: 17 residues. Germline CDR1 is MNHNS and CDR2 is SASEGT. With 2 bases clipped from V and 6 bases from J, the junction kept 9 bases outside the gene matches.

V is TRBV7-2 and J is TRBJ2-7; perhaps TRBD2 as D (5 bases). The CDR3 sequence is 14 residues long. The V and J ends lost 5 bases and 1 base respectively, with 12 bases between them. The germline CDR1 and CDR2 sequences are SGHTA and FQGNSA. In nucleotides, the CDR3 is TGTGCCAGCAGCCTAGACTACAGTTCCTACGAGCAGTACTTC. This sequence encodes CASSLDYSSYEQYF.

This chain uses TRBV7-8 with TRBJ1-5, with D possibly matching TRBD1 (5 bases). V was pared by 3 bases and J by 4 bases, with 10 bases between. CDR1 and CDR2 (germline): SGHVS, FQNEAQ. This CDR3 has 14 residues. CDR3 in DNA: TGTGCCAGCAGCTTGGGGGATCGTAATCAGCCCCAGCATTTT. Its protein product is CASSLGDRNQPQHF.

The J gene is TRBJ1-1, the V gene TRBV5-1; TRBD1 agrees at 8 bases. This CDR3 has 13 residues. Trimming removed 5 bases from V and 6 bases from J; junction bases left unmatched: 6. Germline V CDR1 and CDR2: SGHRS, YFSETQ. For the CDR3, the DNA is TGCGCCAGCAGGGACAGGGAAGGGCCTGAAGCTTTCTTT. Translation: CASRDREGPEAFF.

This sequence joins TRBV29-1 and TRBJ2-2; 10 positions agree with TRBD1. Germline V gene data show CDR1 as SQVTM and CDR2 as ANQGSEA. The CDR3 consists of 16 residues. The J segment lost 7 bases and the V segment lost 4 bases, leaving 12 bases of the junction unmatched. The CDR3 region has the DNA TGCAGCGTTGGGCACTGGGGACAGGGGATAAACGGGGAGCTGTTTTTT. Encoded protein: CSVGHWGQGINGELFF.

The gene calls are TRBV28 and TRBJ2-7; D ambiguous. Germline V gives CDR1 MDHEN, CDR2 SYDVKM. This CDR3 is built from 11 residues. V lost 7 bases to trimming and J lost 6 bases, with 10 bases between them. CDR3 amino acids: CASTGVSEQYF. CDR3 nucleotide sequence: TGTGCCAGCACGGGTGTAAGCGAGCAGTACTTC.

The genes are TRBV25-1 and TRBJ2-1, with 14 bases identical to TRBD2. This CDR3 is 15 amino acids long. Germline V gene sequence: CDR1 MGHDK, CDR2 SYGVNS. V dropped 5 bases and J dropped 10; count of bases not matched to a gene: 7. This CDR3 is CASSSGLAGAWEQFF. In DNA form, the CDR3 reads TGTGCCAGCAGTTCGGGACTAGCGGGAGCTTGGGAGCAGTTCTTC.

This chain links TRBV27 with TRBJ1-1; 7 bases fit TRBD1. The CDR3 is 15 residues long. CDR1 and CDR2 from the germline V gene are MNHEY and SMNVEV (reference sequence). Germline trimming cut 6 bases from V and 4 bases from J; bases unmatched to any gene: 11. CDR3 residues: CASSSDRARSTEAFF. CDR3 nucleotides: TGTGCCAGCAGCTCTGACAGGGCCAGAAGCACTGAAGCTTTCTTT.

The chain's CDR3 is CASSFHQGPTYNEQFF. The CDR3 bases are TGTGCCAGCAGCTTTCATCAGGGGCCCACTTACAATGAGCAGTTCTTC. The chain recombines TRBV7-9 with TRBJ2-1; weak D call: TRBD1 (6 bases). Germline lookup yields CDR1 SEHNR and CDR2 FQNEAQ (reference sequence). The CDR3 totals 16 residues. V was shortened by 3 bases and J by 4 bases, with 16 bases between the two germline ends.

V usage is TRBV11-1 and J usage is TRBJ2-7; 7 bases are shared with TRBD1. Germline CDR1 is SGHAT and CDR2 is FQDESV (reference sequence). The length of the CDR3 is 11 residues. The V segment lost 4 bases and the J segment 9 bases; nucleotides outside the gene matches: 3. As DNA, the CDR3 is TGTGCCAGCAGCTCCGACAGGGCGCAGTACTTC. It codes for CASSSDRAQYF.

The CDR3 DNA reads TGTGCCGCCTCGAGGGGGGGGAAAGATCAGCCCCAGCATTTT. As protein: CAASRGGKDQPQHF. The rearrangement links TRBV30 to TRBJ1-5, with D tentatively TRBD1 (6 bases). The CDR3 runs to 14 residues. Germline V gene sequence: CDR1 GTSNPN, CDR2 SVGIG (reference sequence). V was clipped by 8 bases and J by 5 bases, with 19 bases between them. The whole variable domain, filled in from reference TRBV30 and TRBJ1-5, reads SQTIHQWPATLVQPVGSPLSLECTVEGTSNPNLYWYRQAAGRGLQLLFYSVGIGQISSEVPQNLSASRPQDRQFILSSKKLLLSDSGFYLCAASRGGKDQPQHFGDGTRLSIL.